What follows are 24 T cell receptor beta chains derived from one specimen sequenced in a study of blood T cell repertoires in COVID-19. The table came from immunoSEQ multiplex PCR; TCRdb's copy has only in-frame clones and leaves some out. Of some 42,000 clones listed, roughly four fifths are singletons. The sequenced sample was peripheral blood. The receptors were gathered from a woman between 70 and 85 years old with acute or convalescent COVID-19.

The chain is built from TRBV2 and TRBJ1-6; D remains ambiguous. V was cut by 6 bases and J by 10 bases, with 10 bases left in between. The length of the CDR3 is 12 residues. Germline V gives CDR1 SNHLY, CDR2 FYNNEI. The CDR3 DNA sequence: TGTGCCAGCAGGGAGGACGGCTCACCCCTCCACTTT. As protein: CASREDGSPLHF.

The chain employs TRBV29-1 and TRBJ2-7, with 10 bases lining up with TRBD2. Germline lookup yields CDR1 SQVTM and CDR2 ANQGSEA. This CDR3 is built from 16 residues. The J segment lost 2 bases and the V segment lost 3 bases, leaving 10 bases of the junction unmatched. The CDR3 nucleotides read TGCAGCGTTGAGGCTAGCGGGAGTTCGCACCCCTACGAGCAGTACTTC. This codes for CSVEASGSSHPYEQYF.

V is TRBV14 and J is TRBJ2-1; D is possibly TRBD1 (6 bases). Germline CDR1 reads SGHDN; CDR2 reads FVKESK. The CDR3 totals 18 residues. V was cut by 4 bases and J by 10 bases, with 29 bases left in between. The CDR3 DNA follows: TGTGCCAGCAGCCCTTTGGACAGTTGGGAGCCACTAGACCGGGAGCAGTTCTTC. Protein sequence: CASSPLDSWEPLDREQFF. Complete variable domain (other parts from reference TRBV14 and TRBJ2-1): EAGVTQFPSHSVIEKGQTVTLRCDPISGHDNLYWYRRVMGKEIKFLLHFVKESKQDESGMPNNRFLAERTGGTYSTLKVQPAELEDSGVYFCASSPLDSWEPLDREQFFGPGTRLTVL.

This clone was counted once. This chain connects TRBV7-3 to TRBJ1-1, with 7 bases lining up with TRBD1. Per germline, CDR1 SGHTA and CDR2 FQGTGA. This CDR3 region has 13 residues. J gave up 3 bases and V 9 bases, and 7 bases lay outside the gene matches. In DNA form, the CDR3 reads TGTGCCAGTCCACAAACAGGGGACACTGAAGCTTTCTTT. Its translation: CASPQTGDTEAFF.

This sequence joins TRBV7-9 and TRBJ2-5, with TRBD1 identical over 8 bases. After removal of 5 bases from V and 2 bases from J, the junction contained 4 bases not matched to a gene. Germline CDR1 SEHNR, CDR2 FQNEAQ (reference sequence). This CDR3 is 14 amino acids long. The CDR3 reads CASSPRTGQETQYF. The CDR3 DNA is TGTGCCAGCAGCCCGAGGACAGGGCAAGAGACCCAGTACTTC.

The chain has TRBV4-1 and TRBJ1-4; TRBD1 might be the D (5 bases). V lost 0 bases, J lost 8 bases, and 10 bases lay in between. The CDR3 is 14 amino acids. Germline V gene data show CDR1 as MGHRA and CDR2 as YSYEKL. This CDR3 is CASSQDRAAEKLFF. CDR3 DNA sequence: TGCGCCAGCAGCCAAGACAGGGCCGCGGAAAAACTGTTTTTT.

The J gene is TRBJ2-7, the V gene TRBV4-3; 9 bases fit TRBD1. The CDR3 length is 14 residues. Per the germline V gene, CDR1 is LGHNA and CDR2 is YSLEER. Trimming removed 3 bases from V and 5 bases from J; junction bases left unmatched: 5. CDR3 in amino acids: CASSQRDRANEQYF. The CDR3 DNA reads TGCGCCAGCAGCCAGCGGGACAGGGCAAACGAGCAGTACTTC.

The V gene is TRBV30, the J gene TRBJ1-2; D is perhaps TRBD1 (5 bases). CDR3 length: 14 amino acids. Germline CDR1 GTSNPN, CDR2 SVGIG (reference sequence). V was cut by 5 bases and J by 3 bases, with 16 bases left in between. This chain's CDR3 is CAWGTAGFYYGYTF. The DNA for the CDR3 is TGTGCCTGGGGTACCGCAGGGTTTTACTATGGCTACACCTTC.

The chain links TRBV4-2 to TRBJ1-6, with D unresolved. Trimming left V 0 bases short and J 0 bases short, with 6 bases between. CDR3 length: 16 residues. Germline V gene data show CDR1 as LGHNA and CDR2 as YNFKEQ. The CDR3 protein is CASSQEYSSYNSPLHF. DNA for the CDR3: TGTGCCAGCAGCCAAGAATACAGCTCCTATAATTCACCCCTCCACTTT.

CDR3 loop: CASSTLAGDEETQYF. CDR3 bases: TGTGCCAGCAGTACCTTAGCGGGGGATGAAGAGACCCAGTACTTC. The chain recombines TRBV6-5 with TRBJ2-5; 9 positions match TRBD2. The germline V gene has CDR1 MNHEY and CDR2 SVGAGI. Trimming at V came to 5 bases and at J to 3 bases, leaving 7 bases not matched to a gene. The CDR3 totals 15 residues.

The rearrangement uses TRBV6-5 and TRBJ2-7; 7 positions agree with TRBD2. J was trimmed by 10 bases and V by 2 bases; bases with no gene match: 8. Germline-derived CDR1 and CDR2 are MNHEY and SVGAGI. The CDR3 is 13 residues long. The DNA for the CDR3 is TGTGCCAGCAGTTACGCGGGAGAAAAGCTTCAGTACTTC. This translates into CASSYAGEKLQYF.

This chain connects TRBV19 to TRBJ1-1; TRBD1 matches at 9 bases. The CDR3 runs to 13 residues. Per the germline V gene, CDR1 is LNHDA and CDR2 is SQIVND (reference sequence). Losses at the gene ends were 5 bases for V and 7 bases for J; bases not matched to a gene: 5. The CDR3 loop reads CASSLQGAVEAFF. DNA of the CDR3: TGTGCCAGTAGTCTACAGGGGGCGGTTGAAGCTTTCTTT.

J is TRBJ2-3 and V is TRBV19; D possibly corresponds to TRBD2 (7 bases). The CDR3 extends over 15 amino acids. In germline, CDR1 is LNHDA, CDR2 SQIVND (reference sequence). Trimming took 5 bases from V and 1 from J, leaving 13 bases between them. CDR3 coding DNA: TGTGCCAGTAGTCCCGGCGGGGGCCGCACAGATACGCAGTATTTT. It codes for CASSPGGGRTDTQYF. Combining the CDR3 with reference TRBV19 and TRBJ2-3 gives the whole variable domain DGGITQSPKYLFRKEGQNVTLSCEQNLNHDAMYWYRQDPGQGLRLIYYSQIVNDFQKGDIAEGYSVSREKKESFPLTVTSAQKNPTAFYLCASSPGGGRTDTQYFGPGTRLTVL.

This clone was found a few times. This chain connects TRBV11-2 to TRBJ2-7; the D gene is possibly TRBD1 (5 bases). This CDR3 spans 14 amino acids. V was pared by 7 bases and J by 4 bases, with 17 bases between. Germline V gene data show CDR1 as SGHAT and CDR2 as FQNNGV. Here the CDR3 reads CASTLIPGMYEQYF. In DNA form, the CDR3 reads TGTGCCAGCACCCTCATTCCAGGGATGTACGAGCAGTACTTC.

The genes are TRBV2 and TRBJ1-5, with D hard to call. The germline CDR1 and CDR2 sequences are SNHLY and FYNNEI. Trimming pared 5 bases from V and 9 bases from J, leaving 14 bases between. The CDR3 consists of 13 residues. The DNA of the CDR3 is TGTGCCAGCAGTTCCGATGGAGGAGGGCCCCAGCATTTT. It codes for CASSSDGGGPQHF. Together with reference TRBV2 and TRBJ1-5, the CDR3 gives the full variable domain: EPEVTQTPSHQVTQMGQEVILRCVPISNHLYFYWYRQILGQKVEFLVSFYNNEISEKSEIFDDQFSVERPDGSNFTLKIRSTKLEDSAMYFCASSSDGGGPQHFGDGTRLSIL.

This rearrangement joins TRBV11-3 to TRBJ1-3; TRBD1 is a possible D gene (6 bases). V shed 1 base and J shed 2 bases, with 6 bases lying between them. The CDR3 loop spans 14 amino acids. Looked up from germline, CDR1 is SGHNT and CDR2 is YENEEA. The DNA of the CDR3 is TGTGCCAGCAGCTTAGGGGGGCCTGGAAACACCATATATTTT. As protein: CASSLGGPGNTIYF.

This clone was counted between two and nine times. This chain links TRBV7-6 with TRBJ2-2, with 9 bases lining up with TRBD1. This CDR3 comprises 16 residues. With 4 bases clipped from V and 5 bases from J, the junction kept 8 bases outside the gene matches. The germline gives CDR1 SGHVS, CDR2 FNYEAQ. This CDR3 reads CASSSPGQGATGELFF. The CDR3 DNA is TGTGCCAGCAGCTCGCCGGGACAGGGCGCGACCGGGGAGCTGTTTTTT.

The J gene is TRBJ2-7, the V gene TRBV20-1; D is unclear. The length of the CDR3 is 14 residues. V lost 3 bases and J lost 2, with 14 bases in between. Germline V gene lookup returns CDR1 DFQATT and CDR2 SNEGSKA (reference sequence). CDR3: CSASLRQVAYEQYF. The CDR3 DNA is TGCAGTGCTAGTCTCCGGCAGGTCGCCTACGAGCAGTACTTC.

This clone was seen a single time. The chain joins TRBV5-1 to TRBJ2-5, with 9 bases identical to TRBD2. V trimming: 4 bases; J trimming: 2 bases; junction bases outside the gene matches: 3. The CDR3 totals 14 residues. The germline V gene has CDR1 SGHRS and CDR2 YFSETQ. This chain's CDR3 is CASSLSGGQETQYF. The CDR3 bases are TGCGCCAGCAGCCTTAGCGGGGGTCAAGAGACCCAGTACTTC. Supplemented by reference TRBV5-1 and TRBJ2-5, the full variable domain reads KAGVTQTPRYLIKTRGQQVTLSCSPISGHRSVSWYQQTPGQGLQFLFEYFSETQRNKGNFPGRFSGRQFSNSRSEMNVSTLELGDSALYLCASSLSGGQETQYFGPGTRLLVL.

V gene TRBV11-2 combines with J gene TRBJ2-2, with D maybe TRBD2 (5 bases). The V end lost 4 bases, the J end lost 12 bases, and 18 bases lay between the germline ends. The CDR3 is made up of 14 amino acids. CDR1 and CDR2 (germline): SGHAT, FQNNGV. Here the CDR3 DNA reads TGTGCCAGCAGCTCCGTAGGAGCGGTGGGAAAGCTGTTTTTT. It codes for CASSSVGAVGKLFF.

The table lists this clone with a few counts. The genes are TRBV2 and TRBJ2-3; 12 bases are shared with TRBD2. Germline lookup yields CDR1 SNHLY and CDR2 FYNNEI. V trimming: 3 bases; J trimming: 4 bases; junction bases outside the gene matches: 14. There are 19 residues in the CDR3. The CDR3 protein is CASSETVRLAGALADTQYF. The DNA of the CDR3 is TGTGCCAGCAGTGAGACCGTTAGACTAGCGGGAGCCCTTGCAGATACGCAGTATTTT.

This clone was seen once. The gene calls are TRBV5-1 and TRBJ2-4; TRBD2 is a possible D gene (5 bases). CDR1 and CDR2 from the germline V gene are SGHRS and YFSETQ. Trimming removed 0 bases from V and 5 bases from J, with 9 bases in between. The CDR3 contains 14 residues. CDR3 residues: CASSLAPGENIQYF. The CDR3 bases are TGCGCCAGCAGCTTGGCACCCGGGGAAAACATTCAGTACTTC.

The chain combines TRBV19 with TRBJ1-1, with D possibly TRBD1 on 5 matching bases. Trimming left V 1 base short and J 5 bases short, with 11 bases between. CDR1 LNHDA and CDR2 SQIVND come from the germline V gene (reference sequence). This CDR3 is 14 amino acids long. This chain's CDR3 is CASSIVAGRTEAFF. CDR3 nucleotide sequence: TGTGCCAGTAGTATAGTAGCAGGGCGGACTGAAGCTTTCTTT.

The V call is TRBV19, the J call TRBJ2-7, with D perhaps matching TRBD1 (5 bases). This CDR3 has 16 amino acids. The V gene's germline CDR1 is LNHDA and CDR2 SQIVND (reference sequence). Trimming left V 1 base short and J 1 base short, with 14 bases between. This chain's CDR3 is CASSIGFDRISYEQYF. In nucleotides, the CDR3 is TGTGCCAGTAGTATAGGCTTCGACAGAATTTCCTACGAGCAGTACTTC.